One sample yielded the 10 T cell receptor beta chains listed below, sequenced in a study of CD8 T cells in Susac syndrome. Reverse transcription used roughly 0.45 to 1 ug RNA and random hexamers. TCRdb reanalysed the immunoSEQ multiplex PCR reads using MiXCR and keeps one entry per CDR3 protein. Of about 180,000 distinct CDR3 sequences detected, roughly 94% appear once; the ten largest clones hold 0.095% to 0.1%. The specimen sequenced was CD4+ T cells from PBMCs. The receptors derive from a human donor with Susac syndrome.

This clonotype occurred once. The chain carries TRBV3-1 and TRBJ2-7; weak D call: TRBD1 (5 bases). There are 15 residues in the CDR3. The germline V gene encodes CDR1 LGHDT and CDR2 YNNKEL (reference sequence). V was shortened by 3 bases and J by 4 bases, with 16 bases between the two germline ends. CDR3 in amino acids: CASSQDITTTYEQYF. In DNA form, the CDR3 reads TGTGCCAGCAGCCAGGACATCACCACGACATACGAGCAGTACTTC.

This chain joins TRBV7-2 and TRBJ2-5; tentative D call: TRBD2 (6 bases). The ends were cut back, 6 bases at V and 4 bases at J, with 18 bases in the middle. CDR1 and CDR2 (germline): SGHTA, FQGNSA. This CDR3 contains 15 residues. The CDR3 is CASSPLGGIGETQYF. For the CDR3, the DNA is TGTGCCAGCAGTCCACTTGGGGGGATTGGAGAGACCCAGTACTTC.

The rearrangement joins TRBV7-9 to TRBJ2-1; the D is unclear. Trimming pared 0 bases from V and 6 bases from J, leaving 9 bases between. Per germline, CDR1 SEHNR and CDR2 FQNEAQ (reference sequence). The CDR3 extends over 14 amino acids. The CDR3 loop is CASSLADRANEQFF. The CDR3 bases are TGTGCCAGCAGCTTAGCCGACCGAGCCAATGAGCAGTTCTTC.

The chain recombines TRBV3-1 with TRBJ1-1, with no clear D. Looked up from germline, CDR1 is LGHDT and CDR2 is YNNKEL (reference sequence). Trimming took 4 bases from V and 6 from J, leaving 12 bases between them. The length of the CDR3 is 13 residues. DNA of the CDR3: TGTGCCAGCAGCCCCGGGGAGTATCCTGAAGCTTTCTTT. Protein: CASSPGEYPEAFF.

V gene TRBV20-1 combines with J gene TRBJ2-7; TRBD1 is a possible D gene (6 bases). The germline CDR1 and CDR2 sequences are DFQATT and SNEGSKA (reference sequence). The CDR3 sequence is 14 residues long. Trimming left V 6 bases short and J 6 bases short, with 21 bases between. Written as DNA, the CDR3 is TGCAGTGCCTTGACGGGACACCCTGCGGGCGAGCAGTACTTC. This translates into CSALTGHPAGEQYF.

The V call is TRBV20-1, the J call TRBJ2-1; D may be TRBD2 (6 bases). The CDR3 length is 15 residues. CDR1 and CDR2 from the germline V gene are DFQATT and SNEGSKA (reference sequence). The V end lost 5 bases, the J end lost 5 bases, and 19 bases lay between the germline ends. CDR3 DNA sequence: TGCAGTGCTGACCGACCGGGACTCCAACACAATGAGCAGTTCTTC. Translated, it gives CSADRPGLQHNEQFF.

In nucleotides, the CDR3 is TGTGCCAGCAGTTACGAAGGGAAAGAGACCCAGTACTTC. This sequence encodes CASSYEGKETQYF. The rearrangement links TRBV6-6 to TRBJ2-5; D remains ambiguous. The germline gives CDR1 MNHNY, CDR2 SVGAGI (reference sequence). V was pared by 2 bases and J by 3 bases, with 7 bases between. The CDR3 extends over 13 amino acids.

The chain has TRBV29-1 and TRBJ2-3; D is unresolved. The V end lost 5 bases, the J end lost 1 base, and 10 bases lay between the germline ends. This CDR3 contains 13 residues. Germline V gene lookup returns CDR1 SQVTM and CDR2 ANQGSEA. Written as DNA, the CDR3 is TGCAGCGTTATTAAGGATGGCACAGATACGCAGTATTTT. It is translated as CSVIKDGTDTQYF.

J is TRBJ1-2 and V is TRBV7-2, with D uncertain. The V gene lost 0 bases and the J gene lost 7 bases, with 9 bases spanning the gap. Germline V CDR1 and CDR2: SGHTA, FQGNSA. CDR3 length: 13 residues. CDR3 nucleotides: TGTGCCAGCAGCTTAGCGGGCAGCGGTGGCTACACCTTC. Amino acids: CASSLAGSGGYTF.

The chain couples TRBV27 to TRBJ2-5; a possible D gene is TRBD1 (7 bases). V was trimmed by 2 bases and J by 4 bases, leaving 14 bases between them. The CDR3 is 15 amino acids. Germline V gene lookup returns CDR1 MNHEY and CDR2 SMNVEV (reference sequence). CDR3 nucleotide sequence: TGTGCCAGCAGTTTAGAGGGGGCGGGAAGAGAGACCCAGTACTTC. Its translation is CASSLEGAGRETQYF.